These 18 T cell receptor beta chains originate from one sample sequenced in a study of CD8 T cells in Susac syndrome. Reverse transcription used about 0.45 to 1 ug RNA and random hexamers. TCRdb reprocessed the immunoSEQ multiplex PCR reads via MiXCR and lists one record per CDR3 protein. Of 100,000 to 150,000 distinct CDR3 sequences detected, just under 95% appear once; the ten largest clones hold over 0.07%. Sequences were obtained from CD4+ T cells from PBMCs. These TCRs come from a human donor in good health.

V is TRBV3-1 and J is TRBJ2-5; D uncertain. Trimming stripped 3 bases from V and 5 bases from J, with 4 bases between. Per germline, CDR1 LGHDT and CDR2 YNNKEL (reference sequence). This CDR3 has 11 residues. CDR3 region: CASSHSETQYF. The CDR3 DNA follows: TGTGCCAGCAGCCACTCGGAGACCCAGTACTTC.

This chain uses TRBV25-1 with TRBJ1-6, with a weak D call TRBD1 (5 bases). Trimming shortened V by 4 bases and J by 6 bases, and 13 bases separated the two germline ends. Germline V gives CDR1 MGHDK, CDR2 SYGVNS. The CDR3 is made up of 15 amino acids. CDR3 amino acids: CASSVTGPFNSPLHF. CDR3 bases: TGTGCCAGCAGTGTTACGGGACCGTTTAATTCACCCCTCCACTTT.

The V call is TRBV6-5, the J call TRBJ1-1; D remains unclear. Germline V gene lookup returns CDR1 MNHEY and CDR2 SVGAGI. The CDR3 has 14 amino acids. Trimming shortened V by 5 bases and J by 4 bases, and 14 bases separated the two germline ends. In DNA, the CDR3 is TGTGCCAGCAGTCTACAGTACTTGGGCACTGAAGCTTTCTTT. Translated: CASSLQYLGTEAFF.

As DNA, the CDR3 is TGTGCCAGCAGCCCGGGACAGGGGTATGAAAAACTGTTTTTT. As protein: CASSPGQGYEKLFF. This sequence joins TRBV9 and TRBJ1-4; 10 bases agree with TRBD1. The CDR3 length is 14 residues. V trimming: 4 bases; J trimming: 6 bases; junction bases outside the gene matches: 3. In germline, CDR1 is SGDLS, CDR2 YYNGEE.

CDR3 DNA sequence: TGTGCCAGCAGGCTGACAGGGGGAGGTGGCTACACCTTC. Its protein product is CASRLTGGGGYTF. The chain employs TRBV6-5 and TRBJ1-2; TRBD1 aligns across 9 bases. V dropped 6 bases and J dropped 7; count of bases not matched to a gene: 6. The CDR3 extends over 13 amino acids. Germline CDR1 and CDR2: MNHEY and SVGAGI.

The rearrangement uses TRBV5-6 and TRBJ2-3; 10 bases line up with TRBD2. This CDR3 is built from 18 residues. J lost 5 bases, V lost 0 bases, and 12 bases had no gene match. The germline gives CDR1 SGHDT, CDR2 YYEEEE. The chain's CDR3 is CASSLGGTSALRVDTQYF. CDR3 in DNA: TGTGCCAGCAGCTTGGGGGGGACTAGCGCCCTGAGGGTAGATACGCAGTATTTT.

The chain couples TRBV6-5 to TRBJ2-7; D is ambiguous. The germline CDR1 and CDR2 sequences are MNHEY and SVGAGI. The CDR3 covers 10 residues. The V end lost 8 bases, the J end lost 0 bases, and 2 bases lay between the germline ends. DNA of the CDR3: TGTGCCAGCTACTCCTACGAGCAGTACTTC. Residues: CASYSYEQYF.

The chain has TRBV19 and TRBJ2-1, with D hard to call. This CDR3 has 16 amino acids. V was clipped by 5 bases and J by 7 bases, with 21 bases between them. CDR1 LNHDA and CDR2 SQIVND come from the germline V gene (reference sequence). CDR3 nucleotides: TGTGCCAGTAGTCCTCGTCGAAGGCCCGAATTAAATGAGCAGTTCTTC. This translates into CASSPRRRPELNEQFF.

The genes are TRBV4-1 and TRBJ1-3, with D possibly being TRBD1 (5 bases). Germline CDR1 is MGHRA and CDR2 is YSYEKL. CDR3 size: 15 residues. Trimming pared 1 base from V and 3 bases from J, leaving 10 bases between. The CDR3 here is CASSQVRDVGNTIYF. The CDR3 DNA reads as TGCGCCAGCAGCCAAGTTCGGGACGTTGGAAACACCATATATTTT.

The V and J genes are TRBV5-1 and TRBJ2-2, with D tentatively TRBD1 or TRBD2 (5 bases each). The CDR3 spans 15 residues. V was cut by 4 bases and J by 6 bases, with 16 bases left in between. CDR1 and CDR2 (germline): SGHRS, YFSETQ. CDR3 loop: CASSKTEGGPGELFF. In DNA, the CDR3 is TGCGCCAGCAGCAAGACAGAAGGAGGTCCCGGGGAGCTGTTTTTT.

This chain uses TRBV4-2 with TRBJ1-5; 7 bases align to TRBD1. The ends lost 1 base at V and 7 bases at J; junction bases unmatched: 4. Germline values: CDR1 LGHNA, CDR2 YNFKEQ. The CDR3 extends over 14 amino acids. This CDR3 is CASSQGQGEQPQHF. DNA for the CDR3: TGTGCCAGCAGCCAAGGGCAGGGGGAACAGCCCCAGCATTTT.

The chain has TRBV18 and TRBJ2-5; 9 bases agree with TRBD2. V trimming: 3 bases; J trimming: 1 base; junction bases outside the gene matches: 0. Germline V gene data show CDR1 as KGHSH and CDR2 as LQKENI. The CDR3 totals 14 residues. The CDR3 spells CASSPREGQETQYF. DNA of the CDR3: TGTGCCAGCTCACCGCGGGAGGGCCAAGAGACCCAGTACTTC.

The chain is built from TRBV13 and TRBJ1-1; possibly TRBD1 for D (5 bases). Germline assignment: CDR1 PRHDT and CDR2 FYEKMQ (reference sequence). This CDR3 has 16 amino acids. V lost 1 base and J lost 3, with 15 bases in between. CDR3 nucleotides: TGTGCCAGCAGCTTAGTCGTTTCAGAGGGGTACACTGAAGCTTTCTTT. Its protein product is CASSLVVSEGYTEAFF.

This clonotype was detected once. CDR3 in amino acids: CASTWGGGHYNEQFF. CDR3 bases: TGTGCCAGCACCTGGGGCGGGGGGCACTACAATGAGCAGTTCTTC. The chain links TRBV7-9 to TRBJ2-1; TRBD2 agrees at 8 bases. The CDR3 loop spans 15 amino acids. With 7 bases clipped from V and 3 bases from J, the junction kept 8 bases outside the gene matches. The germline gives CDR1 SEHNR, CDR2 FQNEAQ (reference sequence).

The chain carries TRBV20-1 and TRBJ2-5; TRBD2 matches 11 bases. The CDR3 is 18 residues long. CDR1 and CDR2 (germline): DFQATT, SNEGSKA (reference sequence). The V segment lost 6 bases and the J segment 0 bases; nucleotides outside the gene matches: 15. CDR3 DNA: TGCAGTGCGCTAGGTAGTAGCGGGAGGGCCCAGGACCAAGAGACCCAGTACTTC. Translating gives CSALGSSGRAQDQETQYF.

CDR3 region: CASSTQTRSAGELFF. The CDR3 DNA sequence: TGTGCCAGCAGCACCCAAACTAGGTCGGCCGGGGAGCTGTTTTTT. This chain uses TRBV5-4 with TRBJ2-2, with D maybe TRBD2 (5 bases). The CDR3 runs to 15 residues. The ends were cut back, 4 bases at V and 6 bases at J, with 16 bases in the middle. CDR1 SGHNT and CDR2 YYREEE come from the germline V gene (reference sequence).

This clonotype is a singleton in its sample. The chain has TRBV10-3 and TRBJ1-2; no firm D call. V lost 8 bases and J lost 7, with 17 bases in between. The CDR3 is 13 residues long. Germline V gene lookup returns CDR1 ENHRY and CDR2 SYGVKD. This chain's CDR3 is CAIRPQAERGYTF. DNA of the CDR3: TGTGCCATCCGGCCGCAGGCAGAGCGTGGCTACACCTTC.

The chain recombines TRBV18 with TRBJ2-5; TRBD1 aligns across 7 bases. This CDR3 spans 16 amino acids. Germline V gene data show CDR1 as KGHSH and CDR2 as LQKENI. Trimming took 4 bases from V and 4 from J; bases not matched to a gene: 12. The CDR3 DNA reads TGTGCCAGCTCACGAACGCCGACAGGGTTGGGAGAGACCCAGTACTTC. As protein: CASSRTPTGLGETQYF.